This T cell receptor beta chain is from a study of cytotoxic CD8 clonotypes in ibrutinib-treated CLL. Points from the study as a whole: Rising at ibrutinib response, clonality subsequently fell back toward baseline at progression.

This clone turned up a few times. The antigen remains undetermined. Sequenced by immunoSEQ multiplex PCR; TCRdb stores in-frame clones only, minus some. The table shows approximately 320,000 clones, with 67% occurring only once. The CDR3 totals 13 residues. Trimming cost V 4 bases and J 1 base, with 8 bases left between them. Germline CDR1 reads SGHNT; CDR2 reads YYREEE (reference sequence). This chain joins TRBV5-4 and TRBJ1-2, with D perhaps matching TRBD1 (6 bases). This clonotype was sampled from a human donor with chronic lymphocytic leukemia. The sequenced sample was PBMCs, obtained after 36 months of ibrutinib treatment. As DNA, the CDR3 is TGTGCCAGCAGCCCCAGGGGTAACTATGGCTACACCTTC. This sequence encodes CASSPRGNYGYTF.